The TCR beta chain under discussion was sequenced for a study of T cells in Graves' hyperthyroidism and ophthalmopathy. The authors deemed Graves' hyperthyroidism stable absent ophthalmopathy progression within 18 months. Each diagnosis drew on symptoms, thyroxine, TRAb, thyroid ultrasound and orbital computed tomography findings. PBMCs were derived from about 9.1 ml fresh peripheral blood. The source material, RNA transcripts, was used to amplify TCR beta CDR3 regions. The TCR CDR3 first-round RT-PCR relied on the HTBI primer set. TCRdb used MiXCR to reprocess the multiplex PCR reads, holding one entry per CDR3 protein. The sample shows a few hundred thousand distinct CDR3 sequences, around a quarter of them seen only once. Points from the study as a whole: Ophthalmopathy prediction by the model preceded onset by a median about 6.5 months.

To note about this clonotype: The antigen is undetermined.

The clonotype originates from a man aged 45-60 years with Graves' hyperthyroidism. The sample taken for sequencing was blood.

CDR3 nucleotide sequence: TGCAGCGTTGAAAGGTTGGAAATGAGCTCCTACGAGCAGTACTTC. It translates to CSVERLEMSSYEQYF. The chain couples TRBV29-1 to TRBJ2-7; D is ambiguous. The CDR3 has 15 residues. Between the trimmed V and J ends, which lost 2 bases and 0 bases, there was a span of 14 bases. Looked up from germline, CDR1 is SQVTM and CDR2 is ANQGSEA.